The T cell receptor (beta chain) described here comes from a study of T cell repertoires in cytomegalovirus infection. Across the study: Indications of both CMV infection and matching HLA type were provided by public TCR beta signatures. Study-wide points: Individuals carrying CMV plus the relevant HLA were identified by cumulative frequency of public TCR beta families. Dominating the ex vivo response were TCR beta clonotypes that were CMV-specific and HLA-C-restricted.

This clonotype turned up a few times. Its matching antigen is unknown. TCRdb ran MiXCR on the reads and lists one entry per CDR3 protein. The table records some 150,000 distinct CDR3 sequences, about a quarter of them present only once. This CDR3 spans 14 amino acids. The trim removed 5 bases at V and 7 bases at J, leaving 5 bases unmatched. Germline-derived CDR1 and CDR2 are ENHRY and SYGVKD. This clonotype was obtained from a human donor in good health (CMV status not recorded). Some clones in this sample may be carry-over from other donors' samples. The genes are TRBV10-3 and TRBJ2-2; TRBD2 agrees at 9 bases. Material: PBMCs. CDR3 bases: TGTGCCATCAGTAAAGCTAGCGGGGACGGGGAGCTGTTTTTT. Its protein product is CAISKASGDGELFF.